The sequence of this T cell receptor (beta chain) was determined in a study of blood T cell repertoires in COVID-19. This clone has more than one count but fewer than ten. This table comes from immunoSEQ multiplex PCR, and its TCRdb copy is limited to in-frame clones, with some not included. The top ten hold 2% to 3% of the sample, which has a few hundred thousand clones, around 85% seen once. The participants were between roughly 18 and 89 years old and came from 24 US areas. V was shortened by 3 bases and J by 6 bases, with 14 bases between the two germline ends. The germline gives CDR1 GTSNPN, CDR2 SVGIG (reference sequence). The CDR3 runs to 13 residues.

Sample: PBMCs or T cells enriched from blood (not recorded which). This sequence was found in a woman aged 50 to 60 who had recovered from COVID-19. The chain carries TRBV30 and TRBJ1-1, with D perhaps TRBD1 (6 bases). The DNA for the CDR3 is TGTGCCTGGAGAGTTCAGGGGTCCGCTGAAGCTTTCTTT. This codes for CAWRVQGSAEAFF.